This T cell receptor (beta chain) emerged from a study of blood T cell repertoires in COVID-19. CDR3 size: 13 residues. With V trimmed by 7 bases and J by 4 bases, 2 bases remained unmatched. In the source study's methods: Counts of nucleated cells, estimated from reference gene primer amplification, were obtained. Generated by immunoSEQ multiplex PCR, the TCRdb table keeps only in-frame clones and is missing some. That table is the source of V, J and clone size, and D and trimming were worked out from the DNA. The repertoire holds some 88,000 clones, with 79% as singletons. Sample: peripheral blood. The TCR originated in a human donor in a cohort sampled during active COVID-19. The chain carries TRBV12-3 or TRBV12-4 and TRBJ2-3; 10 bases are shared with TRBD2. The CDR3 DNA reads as TGTGCCAGCACACTAGCGGGATCAGATACGCAGTATTTT. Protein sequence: CASTLAGSDTQYF.